The 24 T cell receptor beta chains listed next were all sequenced from one sample in a study of blood T cell repertoires in COVID-19. TCRdb's table, derived via immunoSEQ multiplex PCR, lists solely in-frame clones and lacks some. The sample contains around 200,000 clones, approximately 78% of which appear only once. The sequenced material came from peripheral blood. The receptors derive from a woman older than 75 with acute or convalescent COVID-19.

The gene calls are TRBV7-9 and TRBJ2-7; D is unresolved. The CDR3 contains 12 residues. Germline CDR1 is SEHNR and CDR2 is FQNEAQ (reference sequence). V was shortened by 1 base and J by 5 bases, with 6 bases between the two germline ends. This CDR3 reads CASSLGLNEQYF. The CDR3 DNA reads TGTGCCAGCAGCTTAGGACTGAACGAGCAGTACTTC.

The chain uses TRBV11-2 and TRBJ2-2; D is uncertain. With 3 bases removed from V and 7 bases from J, the gap between germline ends came to 15 bases. Germline V gene data show CDR1 as SGHAT and CDR2 as FQNNGV. The CDR3 is made up of 15 amino acids. For the CDR3, the DNA is TGTGCCAGCAGCTTTATAAGAACGAGGATCGGGGAGCTGTTTTTT. Translation gives CASSFIRTRIGELFF.

The chain has TRBV29-1 and TRBJ2-3; 7 nucleotides line up with TRBD1. Germline-derived CDR1 and CDR2 are SQVTM and ANQGSEA. V dropped 8 bases and J dropped 2; count of bases not matched to a gene: 10. The CDR3 length is 14 residues. CDR3 bases: TGCAGCACAAACAGGGGTGGGTTCACAGATACGCAGTATTTT. Translating it yields CSTNRGGFTDTQYF.

The chain combines TRBV4-1 with TRBJ1-1; D remains ambiguous. The CDR3 is 13 amino acids. Trimming stripped 0 bases from V and 9 bases from J, with 11 bases between. CDR1 and CDR2 from the germline V gene are MGHRA and YSYEKL. In nucleotides, the CDR3 is TGCGCCAGCAGCCAAGAGGGAGAGATGAAAGCTTTCTTT. The encoded protein is CASSQEGEMKAFF.

This clone was counted a single time. The chain employs TRBV6-4 and TRBJ1-2; 9 bases fit TRBD1. Germline V lookup: CDR1 MRHNA, CDR2 SNTAGT. CDR3 length: 15 residues. V lost 5 bases, J lost 5 bases, and 9 bases stayed unmatched. The CDR3 DNA follows: TGTGCCAGCAGTTTAAACTCCGGGACAGGGTATGGCTACACCTTC. Translated: CASSLNSGTGYGYTF.

This chain uses TRBV18 with TRBJ2-1; 11 bases map to TRBD2. The junction had 5 bases not matched to a gene; V was cut back by 2 bases and J by 8 bases. The CDR3 length is 15 residues. Germline V gives CDR1 KGHSH, CDR2 LQKENI. CDR3 DNA: TGTGCCAGCTCACCAGGGACTAGCGGTCTAGATGAGCAGTTCTTC. Its translation: CASSPGTSGLDEQFF.

This clone was observed a single time. The genes are TRBV19 and TRBJ1-1, with 8 bases that match TRBD1. This CDR3 region has 17 residues. V trimming: 6 bases; J trimming: 0 bases; junction bases outside the gene matches: 12. From germline, CDR1 is LNHDA and CDR2 SQIVND (reference sequence). The CDR3 DNA follows: TGTGCCAGTAGCTACGGACAGGGACAGACTCTGAACACTGAAGCTTTCTTT. Its protein is CASSYGQGQTLNTEAFF.

The V call is TRBV27, the J call TRBJ1-1; the D is unclear. From germline, CDR1 is MNHEY and CDR2 SMNVEV (reference sequence). This CDR3 is 12 amino acids long. The ends were cut back, 2 bases at V and 9 bases at J, with 10 bases in the middle. CDR3 region: CASSLVGKKAFF. The CDR3 nucleotides are TGTGCCAGCAGTTTAGTGGGCAAAAAAGCTTTCTTT.

The V gene is TRBV6-6, the J gene TRBJ1-3; 8 nucleotides line up with TRBD1. Trimming at V came to 5 bases and at J to 4 bases, leaving 10 bases not matched to a gene. This CDR3 is 16 amino acids long. Germline V CDR1 and CDR2: MNHNY, SVGAGI (reference sequence). The CDR3 protein is CASSQLGQGSGNTIYF. The DNA of the CDR3 is TGTGCCAGCAGTCAGCTAGGACAGGGCTCGGGAAACACCATATATTTT.

The chain joins TRBV7-3 to TRBJ2-1; no definite D call. Trimming removed 5 bases at V and 2 bases at J, with 13 bases between. The CDR3 consists of 15 residues. Germline CDR1 reads SGHTA; CDR2 reads FQGTGA. The CDR3 DNA reads TGTGCCAGCAGCCCCCTATCGGTGACCTACAATGAGCAGTTCTTC. Translation gives CASSPLSVTYNEQFF. Filled out from reference TRBV7-3 and TRBJ2-1, the complete variable domain reads GAGVSQTPSNKVTEKGKYVELRCDPISGHTALYWYRQSLGQGPEFLIYFQGTGAADDSGLPNDRFFAVRPEGSVSTLKIQRTERGDSAVYLCASSPLSVTYNEQFFGPGTRLTVL.

Written as DNA, the CDR3 is TGTGCCAGTAGTATTGGGCGGGCCACAGATACGCAGTATTTT. It is translated as CASSIGRATDTQYF. The rearrangement uses TRBV19 and TRBJ2-3, with D perhaps matching TRBD2 (5 bases). CDR1 is LNHDA, CDR2 SQIVND, per germline (reference sequence). The CDR3 length is 14 residues. Trimming cost V 3 bases and J 2 bases, with 9 bases left between them.

The V call is TRBV5-4, the J call TRBJ1-2, with 7 bases fitting TRBD1. CDR1 and CDR2 from the germline V gene are SGHNT and YYREEE (reference sequence). The CDR3 consists of 17 residues. J gave up 7 bases and V 6 bases, and 21 bases lay outside the gene matches. The CDR3, as DNA: TGTGCCAGCAAACGACAGGGCGGAGGGGGGTTATGGGGTGGCTACACCTTC. It specifies CASKRQGGGGLWGGYTF.

The chain combines TRBV5-1 with TRBJ1-1; 8 bases are a match to TRBD1. This CDR3 is 16 amino acids long. Germline CDR1 is SGHRS and CDR2 is YFSETQ. Trimming at V came to 4 bases and at J to 1 base, leaving 9 bases not matched to a gene. The DNA for the CDR3 is TGCGCCAGCAGCACCCTCCAGGGGGCTCCGAACACTGAAGCTTTCTTT. Translating gives CASSTLQGAPNTEAFF.

V is TRBV11-2 and J is TRBJ2-1, with a tentative D call TRBD2 (7 bases). CDR3 size: 17 residues. Trimming shortened V by 6 bases and J by 0 bases, and 18 bases separated the two germline ends. The germline V gene has CDR1 SGHAT and CDR2 FQNNGV. This chain's CDR3 is CASRFYGGGGSYNEQFF. The CDR3 DNA follows: TGTGCCAGCAGGTTTTATGGGGGCGGGGGCTCCTACAATGAGCAGTTCTTC.

This clone was seen more than once but under ten times. The V call is TRBV2, the J call TRBJ1-2; 9 bases line up with TRBD1. The CDR3 is 15 residues long. Trimming removed 7 bases from V and 2 bases from J; junction bases left unmatched: 8. CDR1 is SNHLY, CDR2 FYNNEI, per germline. In DNA form, the CDR3 reads TGTGCCAGCAAGCGCGGTGGACAGGGGAACTATGGCTACACCTTC. Encoded protein: CASKRGGQGNYGYTF.

V gene TRBV7-3 combines with J gene TRBJ2-1; D is ambiguous. Germline V gene data show CDR1 as SGHTA and CDR2 as FQGTGA. The CDR3 sequence is 13 residues long. V lost 2 bases and J lost 5, with 7 bases in between. CDR3 DNA sequence: TGTGCCAGCAGCTTAGCTGAGAACAATGAGCAGTTCTTC. Protein product: CASSLAENNEQFF. Looking up the rest from reference TRBV7-3 and TRBJ2-1 gives the full variable domain: GAGVSQTPSNKVTEKGKYVELRCDPISGHTALYWYRQSLGQGPEFLIYFQGTGAADDSGLPNDRFFAVRPEGSVSTLKIQRTERGDSAVYLCASSLAENNEQFFGPGTRLTVL.

The rearrangement uses TRBV5-4 and TRBJ2-7; D ambiguous. CDR1 and CDR2 from the germline V gene are SGHNT and YYREEE (reference sequence). The length of the CDR3 is 13 residues. V lost 2 bases and J lost 5, with 11 bases in between. CDR3 bases: TGTGCCAGCAGCTTTTCCCAATCCCACGAGCAGTACTTC. This codes for CASSFSQSHEQYF.

The chain is built from TRBV6-5 and TRBJ1-2, with D tentatively TRBD1 (5 bases). V was clipped by 5 bases and J by 6 bases, with 16 bases between them. The CDR3 length is 14 residues. Germline CDR1 reads MNHEY; CDR2 reads SVGAGI. CDR3 in DNA: TGTGCCAGCAGTACGGGGGGGTCGCTTGATGGCTACACCTTC. As protein: CASSTGGSLDGYTF.

J is TRBJ1-5 and V is TRBV19; 9 bases map to TRBD1. This CDR3 comprises 17 residues. The germline gives CDR1 LNHDA, CDR2 SQIVND (reference sequence). The J segment lost 2 bases and the V segment lost 3 bases, leaving 8 bases of the junction unmatched. This chain's CDR3 is CASSILGQGGGNQPQHF. CDR3 nucleotides: TGTGCCAGTAGTATCCTGGGACAGGGAGGAGGCAATCAGCCCCAGCATTTT.

The gene calls are TRBV30 and TRBJ1-4; D remains unclear. With 8 bases removed from V and 4 bases from J, the gap between germline ends came to 11 bases. Germline V gene data show CDR1 as GTSNPN and CDR2 as SVGIG (reference sequence). The CDR3 totals 12 residues. DNA of the CDR3: TGTGCCCTAGGAAAGAATAATGAAAAACTGTTTTTT. Amino acids: CALGKNNEKLFF.

V and J are TRBV12-3 or TRBV12-4 and TRBJ1-2; D not resolved. Trimming removed 3 bases from V and 3 bases from J, with 8 bases in between. The CDR3 has 13 amino acids. In DNA, the CDR3 is TGTGCCAGCAGTTTGGACTCATACTATGGCTACACCTTC. Encoded protein: CASSLDSYYGYTF.

This chain links TRBV6-2 or TRBV6-3 with TRBJ2-1; 9 bases align to TRBD2. The CDR3 loop spans 15 amino acids. The germline CDR1 and CDR2 sequences are MNHEY and SVGEGT. V was pared by 6 bases and J by 7 bases, with 10 bases of the junction left unmatched. Here the CDR3 reads CASSPSAGGHNEQFF. In DNA form, the CDR3 reads TGTGCCAGCAGCCCCTCGGCGGGGGGGCATAATGAGCAGTTCTTC.

V gene TRBV7-2 combines with J gene TRBJ1-4, with D perhaps TRBD1 (5 bases). Trimming shortened V by 6 bases and J by 0 bases, and 14 bases separated the two germline ends. Germline V gene data show CDR1 as SGHTA and CDR2 as FQGNSA. There are 16 residues in the CDR3. The CDR3 region is CASRGSRAATNEKLFF. DNA of the CDR3: TGTGCCAGCAGGGGGTCCAGGGCGGCAACTAATGAAAAACTGTTTTTT.

The chain links TRBV10-3 to TRBJ1-1, with unresolved D. Germline V gene sequence: CDR1 ENHRY, CDR2 SYGVKD. The germline V and J ends were trimmed by 8 bases and 5 bases, with 18 bases remaining between them. The CDR3 loop spans 14 amino acids. CDR3 loop: CAIAGMGRSTEAFF. The DNA for the CDR3 is TGTGCCATCGCAGGAATGGGCCGTAGTACTGAAGCTTTCTTT.